Listed below are T cell receptor beta chains from one sample, sequenced in a study of response to subunit inactivated influenza vaccine. Each CDR3 protein gets one entry after TCRdb re-called the RT-PCR reads with MiXCR. The table has around 540,000 distinct CDR3 sequences, over 9.5% seen once. The source was PBMCs from blood, collected on the day of vaccination. The receptors shown here come from a man in his fifties who received an inactivated influenza vaccine. Each CDR3 is given with its conserved first and last residue. The D gene is left open where the match is weak. A clone size is listed for some rows: how often the clone was seen (once, few, many), or a class if it is expanded.

v_gene	j_gene	abundance	d_gene	CDR3aa	CDR3nt
TRBV5-4	TRBJ2-2	few	NA	CASSPDVGELFF	TGTGCCAGCAGCCCGGATGTCGGGGAGCTGTTTTTT
TRBV6-1	TRBJ1-5	few	NA	CASSRRPSHSNQPQHF	TGTGCCAGCAGTCGGCGGCCATCCCATAGCAATCAGCCCCAGCATTTT
TRBV29-1	TRBJ2-1	NA	NA	CSVVPSFLDNEQFF	TGCAGCGTTGTACCCAGCTTCCTCGACAATGAGCAGTTCTTC
TRBV10-2	TRBJ2-3	few	TRBD2	CASRGAGAFTDTQYF	TGCGCCAGCAGAGGAGCGGGGGCCTTCACAGATACGCAGTATTTT
TRBV10-3	TRBJ1-2	NA	NA	CAISEPGTAGGSYTF	TGTGCCATCAGTGAGCCAGGGACCGCTGGCGGGAGCTACACCTTC
TRBV29-1	TRBJ2-7	many	TRBD1	CSVELDRSYEQYF	TGCAGCGTTGAGTTGGACAGGTCCTACGAGCAGTACTTC
TRBV7-9	TRBJ2-7	NA	TRBD2	CASRRAGTYEQYF	TGTGCCAGCAGACGAGCGGGGACCTACGAGCAGTACTTC
TRBV7-2	TRBJ1-4	many	NA	CASSLGPDQGEKLFF	TGTGCCAGCAGCTTAGGGCCGGACCAGGGAGAAAAACTGTTTTTT
TRBV5-1	TRBJ2-7	few	NA	CASSLGSWAGSYEQYF	TGCGCCAGCAGCTTGGGTTCCTGGGCGGGCTCCTACGAGCAGTACTTC
TRBV4-3	TRBJ2-2	few	NA	CASSQEYEETGELFF	TGCGCCAGCAGCCAAGAGTATGAAGAAACCGGGGAGCTGTTTTTT
TRBV20-1	TRBJ2-3	NA	TRBD2	CSARAGVAGGADTQYF	TGCAGTGCTAGAGCGGGGGTGGCGGGAGGAGCAGATACGCAGTATTTT
TRBV5-1	TRBJ1-1	NA	NA	CASSAGLNTEVFF	TGCGCCAGCAGCGCCGGTTTGAACACTGAAGTTTTCTTT
TRBV21-1	TRBJ1-1	NA	NA	CASSVLTGRLVTEAFF	TGTGCCAGCAGCGTGCTTACAGGAAGGTTGGTCACTGAAGCTTTCTTT
TRBV12-3/TRBV12-4	TRBJ2-2	once	NA	CASSRAFTGELFF	TGTGCCAGCAGCCGGGCCTTCACCGGGGAGCTGTTTTTT
TRBV5-1	TRBJ1-1	NA	NA	CASSFSGVAEAFF	TGCGCCAGCAGCTTTTCCGGGGTAGCTGAAGCTTTCTTT
TRBV6-1	TRBJ2-7	few	NA	CASSEPQGINHEQYF	TGTGCCAGCAGTGAGCCACAGGGAATTAACCACGAGCAGTACTTC
TRBV6-1	TRBJ2-7	NA	NA	CASSGKGAFREQYF	TGTGCCAGCAGTGGGAAAGGGGCCTTTCGCGAGCAGTACTTC
TRBV7-2	TRBJ2-7	many	NA	CASSLVGSFHEQYF	TGTGCCAGCAGCTTAGTCGGCTCCTTCCACGAGCAGTACTTC
TRBV24-1	TRBJ2-2	few	TRBD1	CATSDWGTGGTGELFF	TGTGCCACCAGTGATTGGGGGACAGGGGGGACCGGGGAGCTGTTTTTT
TRBV4-1	TRBJ1-5	few	NA	CASSQDNVQPQHF	TGCGCCAGCAGCCAAGACAATGTACAGCCCCAGCATTTT
TRBV3-1	TRBJ2-7	many	NA	CASSRFEGGSSYEQYF	TGTGCCAGCAGCCGTTTCGAAGGGGGGAGCTCCTACGAGCAGTACTTC
TRBV4-3	TRBJ2-7	NA	TRBD1	CASSQDWGQGYEQYF	TGCGCCAGCAGCCAAGATTGGGGACAGGGCTACGAGCAGTACTTC
TRBV6-5	TRBJ1-3	many	TRBD1	CASSYSAGTGGSGNTIYF	TGTGCCAGCAGTTACTCAGCCGGAACAGGGGGCTCTGGAAACACCATATATTTT
TRBV6-5	TRBJ1-2	many	TRBD1	CASSYSRGTGVNGYTF	TGTGCCAGCAGTTACTCGAGAGGGACAGGGGTTAATGGCTACACCTTC
TRBV4-1	TRBJ2-7	NA	NA	CASSQGTTGAYEQYF	TGCGCCAGCAGCCAAGGAACGACAGGTGCCTACGAGCAGTACTTC
TRBV10-3	TRBJ1-3	few	TRBD1	CATQDDRGTNTIYF	TGTGCCACCCAGGACGACAGGGGGACTAACACCATATATTTT
TRBV19	TRBJ2-1	few	NA	CASSRGFSYNEQFF	TGTGCCAGTAGTAGAGGATTCTCCTACAATGAGCAGTTCTTC
TRBV5-1	TRBJ2-1	NA	NA	CASSLVPGTYNEQFF	TGCGCCAGCAGCTTGGTCCCGGGAACATACAATGAGCAGTTCTTC
TRBV10-1	TRBJ2-3	few	TRBD2	CASSEPRGVQYF	TGCGCCAGCAGTGAACCCCGGGGGGTGCAGTATTTT
TRBV11-2	TRBJ2-1	few	TRBD1	CASSLEGALTGGFEQFF	TGTGCCAGCAGCTTAGAGGGCGCCCTGACAGGGGGGTTTGAGCAGTTCTTC
TRBV12-3/TRBV12-4	TRBJ2-1	many	TRBD2	CASSLVVGGTNEQFF	TGTGCCAGCAGTTTAGTGGTGGGAGGGACCAATGAGCAGTTCTTC
TRBV6-1	TRBJ1-5	few	NA	CASSEQGPTSNQPQHF	TGTGCCAGCAGTGAACAGGGGCCGACAAGCAATCAGCCCCAGCATTTT
TRBV7-2	TRBJ2-3	few	NA	CASSLGGATGTQYF	TGTGCCAGCAGCTTAGGAGGGGCTACAGGTACGCAGTATTTT
TRBV7-9	TRBJ2-2	few	NA	CASSRPLAGLTGELFF	TGTGCCAGCAGCCGACCCCTGGCAGGGTTGACCGGGGAGCTGTTTTTT
TRBV10-3	TRBJ1-1	many	NA	CAISGRGMNTEAFF	TGTGCCATCAGTGGGCGAGGGATGAACACTGAAGCTTTCTTT
TRBV29-1	TRBJ2-1	many	TRBD2	CSVTPSGGGFSYNEQFF	TGCAGCGTTACCCCTAGCGGGGGGGGCTTCTCCTACAATGAGCAGTTCTTC
TRBV5-1	TRBJ2-1	NA	TRBD2	CASSYGTSGAQGQFF	TGCGCCAGCAGCTACGGGACTAGCGGGGCCCAGGGGCAGTTCTTC
TRBV5-1	TRBJ2-2	many	NA	CASSLVLTGELFF	TGCGCCAGCAGCTTGGTACTGACCGGGGAGCTGTTTTTT
TRBV7-9	TRBJ2-3	few	NA	CASPPRGIADTQYF	TGTGCCAGCCCCCCCAGGGGTATCGCAGATACGCAGTATTTT
TRBV12-3/TRBV12-4	TRBJ2-2	NA	NA	CASSWGSQTGELFF	TGTGCCAGCAGTTGGGGTAGCCAGACCGGGGAGCTGTTTTTT
TRBV5-1	TRBJ2-7	NA	TRBD1	CASSPGQASISYEQYF	TGCGCCAGCAGCCCGGGACAGGCCTCGATTTCCTACGAGCAGTACTTC
TRBV12-3/TRBV12-4	TRBJ2-7	NA	NA	CASSGTAPAPYEQYF	TGTGCCAGCAGCGGTACAGCCCCGGCCCCGTACGAGCAGTACTTC
TRBV27	TRBJ2-7	few	NA	CASSYDRNYYEQYF	TGTGCCAGCAGTTACGACCGAAATTACTACGAGCAGTACTTC
TRBV3-1	TRBJ1-5	NA	NA	CASSQDLRQPQHF	TGTGCCAGCAGCCAAGATCTTCGTCAGCCCCAGCATTTT
TRBV11-2	TRBJ2-5	NA	NA	CASSLWTSRGETQYF	TGTGCCAGCAGCTTATGGACTTCGAGGGGGGAGACCCAGTACTTC
TRBV18	TRBJ2-7	few	TRBD1	CASSPPAGQGTYEQYF	TGTGCCAGCTCACCACCTGCGGGACAGGGGACGTACGAGCAGTACTTC
TRBV20-1	TRBJ1-1	NA	NA	CSVSRSTVNTEAFF	TGCAGTGTCAGTCGCTCTACAGTGAACACTGAAGCTTTCTTT
TRBV29-1	TRBJ1-1	NA	NA	CSVGGWGTDTEAFF	TGCAGCGTTGGGGGCTGGGGCACTGACACTGAAGCTTTCTTT
TRBV4-3	TRBJ2-7	NA	NA	CASSQVFDSLYEQYF	TGCGCCAGCAGCCAAGTCTTCGACAGCCTCTACGAGCAGTACTTC
TRBV28	TRBJ2-2	many	NA	CASSPSGTPNTGELFF	TGTGCCAGCAGTCCATCCGGGACACCGAACACCGGGGAGCTGTTTTTT
TRBV5-5	TRBJ2-1	NA	TRBD1	CASSQGQGAIVNEQFF	TGTGCCAGCAGCCAAGGACAGGGGGCCATTGTGAATGAGCAGTTCTTC